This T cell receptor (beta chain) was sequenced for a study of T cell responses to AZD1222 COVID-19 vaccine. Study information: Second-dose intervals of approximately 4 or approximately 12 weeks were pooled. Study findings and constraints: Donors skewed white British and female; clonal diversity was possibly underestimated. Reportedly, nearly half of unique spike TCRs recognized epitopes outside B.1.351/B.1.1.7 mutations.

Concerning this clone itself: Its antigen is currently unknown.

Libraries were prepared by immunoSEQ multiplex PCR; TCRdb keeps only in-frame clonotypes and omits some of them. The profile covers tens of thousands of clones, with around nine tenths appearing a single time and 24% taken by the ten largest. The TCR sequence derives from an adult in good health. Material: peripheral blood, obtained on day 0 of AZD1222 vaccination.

CDR3 DNA: TGTGCCTGGAGTGTGGACAGTTCGGGCTATGGCTACACCTTC. Translation: CAWSVDSSGYGYTF. The chain combines TRBV30 with TRBJ1-2; D possibly corresponds to TRBD1 (6 bases). The ends were cut back, 0 bases at V and 4 bases at J, with 12 bases in the middle. The CDR3 length is 14 residues. In germline, CDR1 is GTSNPN, CDR2 SVGIG (reference sequence). Based on the CDR3 plus reference TRBV30 and TRBJ1-2, the full variable domain is SQTIHQWPATLVQPVGSPLSLECTVEGTSNPNLYWYRQAAGRGLQLLFYSVGIGQISSEVPQNLSASRPQDRQFILSSKKLLLSDSGFYLCAWSVDSSGYGYTFGSGTRLTVV.